The clone carrying this T cell receptor beta chain has only a few counts. The antigen is unknown. This sample was taken from a study of OX40 agonist ivuxolimab in advanced cancers. Study in general: Patients with hepatocellular carcinoma, melanoma, renal cell or head and neck cancer made up the dose-escalation patients. Regarding the study as a whole: Normalized T-cell clonal expansion was also low in a subset of nonresponders.

CDR3 length: 13 amino acids. CDR1 is MNHEY and CDR2 is SVGAGI in the germline V gene. Deletions cut 6 bases from V and 1 base from J, with 9 bases between. Only in-frame clones appear in the TCRdb table, and some are missing; sequencing was by immunoSEQ multiplex PCR. The sample consists of over 60,000 clones, around 83% of them appearing once. The rearrangement links TRBV6-5 to TRBJ1-1, with a possible D match to TRBD1 (6 bases). The sequenced sample was CD4+ or CD8+ T cells sorted from blood, obtained in a trial of the OX40 agonist ivuxolimab. The sequence was collected from an adult with an advanced solid tumor such as melanoma, head and neck, liver or kidney cancer. This CDR3 is CASRGQTNTEAFF. CDR3 nucleotide sequence: TGTGCCAGCAGAGGACAGACGAACACTGAAGCTTTCTTT.